This T cell receptor (beta chain) was sequenced in a study of blood T cell repertoires in COVID-19. About the study: In each case, the material was cDNA or gDNA derived from T cells, B-cell-depleted T cells, or PBMCs.

Original methodology: Amplification of reference gene primers provided the estimated nucleated cell counts. Sequencing used immunoSEQ multiplex PCR; TCRdb keeps in-frame clones, though not all of them. V and J calls plus clone size are reproduced from that table; the DNA served to infer D and trimming. The sample has around 72,000 clones, approximately 88% seen once. There are 14 residues in the CDR3. Between the trimmed V and J ends, which lost 3 bases and 6 bases, there was a span of 14 bases. Germline CDR1 and CDR2: LGHDT and YNNKEL (reference sequence). The gene calls are TRBV3-1 (or the pseudogene TRBV3-2) and TRBJ1-1; D may be TRBD1 (5 bases). Sequenced input: peripheral blood. This clonotype was sampled from a man between 50 and 59 years old with acute or convalescent COVID-19. The CDR3 protein is CASSHPPPGAEAFF. The CDR3 nucleotides read TGTGCCAGCAGCCACCCCCCTCCGGGGGCTGAAGCTTTCTTT.